The T cell receptor (beta chain) under discussion was sequenced for a study of T cell responses to AZD1222 COVID-19 vaccine. Germline V lookup: CDR1 SGHTA, CDR2 FQGNSA. The CDR3 covers 14 residues. The V and J ends lost 2 bases and 4 bases respectively, with 9 bases between them. This clone was counted only a few times. Assay: immunoSEQ multiplex PCR; the TCRdb copy retains only in-frame clones and omits some. The profile shows more than 100,000 clones, under 95% of them singletons. The source was peripheral blood, collected 28 days after the second AZD1222 dose. This chain uses TRBV7-2 with TRBJ1-5; D unclear. The origin of this receptor is an adult who received the AZD1222 COVID-19 vaccine. The CDR3 nucleotides read TGTGCCAGCAGCTTAACGCCGCTAAATCAGCCCCAGCATTTT. This codes for CASSLTPLNQPQHF. The full variable domain, with the rest looked up from reference TRBV7-2 and TRBJ1-5, is GAGVSQSPSNKVTEKGKDVELRCDPISGHTALYWYRQSLGQGLEFLIYFQGNSAPDKSGLPSDRFSAERTGGSVSTLTIQRTQQEDSAVYLCASSLTPLNQPQHFGDGTRLSIL.